The sequence of this TCR beta chain was determined in a study of vaccination effects on CD4 cells after COVID-19. Study background: Post-vaccine draws lagged the second dose by a median of 72 days.

The protocol was immunoSEQ multiplex PCR, while the TCRdb copy is restricted to in-frame clones and leaves out a portion. The profile shows tens of thousands of clones, less than 80% of them singletons. The CDR3 has 14 residues. The germline V gene has CDR1 SGHRS and CDR2 YFSETQ. The V and J ends lost 2 bases and 9 bases, in that order; junction bases with no gene match: 8. This clone was counted only a few times. Antigen unknown. Antigen-specific CD4+ T cells were expanded (with viral peptide pools) by the ViraFEST assay ahead of sequencing. Culturing for about ten days preceded CD4+ T cell isolation. Each person got two doses of an mRNA SARS-CoV-2 vaccine, BNT162b2 or mRNA-1273. IL-2 medium supplanted half the medium on days 3 and 7.

Source: CD4+ T cells from PBMCs cultured with HCoV-229E spike peptides, taken after COVID-19 vaccination. V is TRBV5-1 and J is TRBJ2-1, with 7 bases fitting TRBD1. The clonotype comes from a human donor who received a COVID-19 vaccine. For the CDR3, the DNA is TGCGCCAGCAGCTTACGACAGGGTAGGGGTGAGCAGTTCTTC. It yields the protein CASSLRQGRGEQFF.